The T cell receptor (beta chain) under discussion was sequenced for a study of shared clonotypes between healthy human individuals (dated by TCRdb to about 2020). About the investigation overall: A couple of women and three men aged 18 to 49 years were included in the cohort. To estimate repertoire size and how much clonotypes are shared between individuals, the study performed deep sequencing of blood TCR repertoires from 4 to 6 healthy adults. Between about 0.85 and 8.9 billion PBMCs per donor were obtained by leukapheresis. Different laboratories and diverse techniques were used to prepare libraries and sequence TCR repertoires, to increase sequencing depth and limit assay-specific biases. For each donor, three plates each were used for CD4 naive and CD4 memory, two plates were used for CD8 naive, and one plate was used for CD8 memory. Study-wide findings and limitations: Approximately 5% of naive CD4, 3% to 3.5% of naive CD8, 2% to 2.5% of memory CD4, and less than 0.45% of memory CD8 clonotypes were shared across a few donors. Sampling was limited to blood, and TCR repertoires in tissue likely differ from TCR repertoires in blood. Based on pairwise subsampling, the degree of clonotype sharing among donors was expected to be affected by sequencing depth. Estimated clonotype richness was generally larger for naive than for memory subsets. Even with the large sequencing depth, rarefaction of the sorted-subset datasets indicated that sequencing was incomplete. Because the study included only a small number of donors, the genetic and exposure-history diversity represented was limited. Higher generation probabilities were observed for clonotypes shared by all four sorted-subset donors than for non-shared clonotypes.

The CDR3 holds 16 amino acids from the cysteine to the phenylalanine. The DNA shown is the 48-base CDR3, in frame from base 1. At the junction V is shortened by 0 bases and J by 0 bases, with 11 bases in between. The germline V gene provides CDR1 MNHEY and CDR2 SVGAGI. Using the deep immunoSEQ assay, multiplex PCR amplified TCR CDR3 regions from genomic DNA. For each cell subset, the extracted genomic DNA was distributed evenly across all wells of several immunoSEQ 96-well plates, and each plate served as one replicate. For sorted subsets, each replicate PCR was loaded with roughly 190 ng genomic DNA, equivalent to some 31,000 T cell genomes. Purified libraries were measured with a Qubit 3.0 fluorometer, size-checked on a Bioanalyzer 2100, and measured again with the KAPA Library Quantification kit. Every immunoSEQ 96-well plate was sequenced on a dedicated single-read 150-cycle Illumina NextSeq 550 flow cell. Regarding the original processing steps: The immunoSEQ output contained only junctional sequences without quality scores, so filtering could not match that applied to full-length reads. To assign V/J genes and CDR3, sequences were annotated against IMGT germline references using PyIR, a Python wrapper for IgBLAST v1.9. Any read was removed if the V/J assignment was weak (E-value above 1e-6), the CDR3 was missing, or the read contained stop codons, out-of-frame junctions, or ambiguous translated residues. V3J clonotypes were defined as sequences sharing an identical inferred V gene, J gene, and CDR3 amino acid sequence. To compute the percentage overlap between repertoires, the number of shared unique clonotypes was divided by the size of the smaller repertoire. Richness of each repertoire was evaluated using RTK rarefaction, the Chao1 estimator, and Recon v2.1 estimates of unobserved clonotypes. For all TCRbeta clonotypes obtained by the gDNA method from a few donors, generation probabilities were computed with OLGA. The clones in this table, taken by TCRdb from immuneACCESS, are in-frame only. Not every clone is retained; where verified, under half of the shortfall comes from an unresolved V gene, and the cause of the rest is unknown. V, J and clone size are taken as reported in that table, and D and trimming were inferred from the DNA itself. This sample is represented by under 2,500,000 clones; roughly 95% of them were singletons. Of the sample, 0.1% to 0.15% falls within the top ten clones.

Points on this clone: Its antigen remains unidentified. One base away there is no much larger clone; base qualities are not given.

The donors were healthy, HIV-negative adults with no recently reported acute infections or vaccinations. Only Caucasian adults living in Nashville, Tennessee, USA were represented among the donors. CD4+ T cells were enriched by magnetic negative selection, after which naive cells were positively selected on CD45RA and the negative fraction was taken as the memory subset. Blood was collected by leukapheresis, and PBMCs were isolated by Ficoll-Histopaque density gradient centrifugation and then cryopreserved in liquid nitrogen vapor phase. Analytical flow cytometry was used to check the purity and quantity of each magnetically sorted T cell population. Genomic DNA was isolated from each sorted fraction and quantified by UV absorbance on a Nanodrop 2000c.

The rearrangement combines TRBV6-5 with TRBJ1-2; TRBD1 might be the D gene, on 6 matching bases. Sample: naive CD4+ T cells sorted from blood. Sample cell subset or site, as interpreted from the label and publication: CD45RA+ positively selected. The sequence was obtained from a man between 18 and 29 years old in good health. CDR3 sequence: CASSYSDRPANYGYTF. Here is the DNA: TGTGCCAGCAGTTACTCAGACAGGCCAGCTAACTATGGCTACACCTTC.